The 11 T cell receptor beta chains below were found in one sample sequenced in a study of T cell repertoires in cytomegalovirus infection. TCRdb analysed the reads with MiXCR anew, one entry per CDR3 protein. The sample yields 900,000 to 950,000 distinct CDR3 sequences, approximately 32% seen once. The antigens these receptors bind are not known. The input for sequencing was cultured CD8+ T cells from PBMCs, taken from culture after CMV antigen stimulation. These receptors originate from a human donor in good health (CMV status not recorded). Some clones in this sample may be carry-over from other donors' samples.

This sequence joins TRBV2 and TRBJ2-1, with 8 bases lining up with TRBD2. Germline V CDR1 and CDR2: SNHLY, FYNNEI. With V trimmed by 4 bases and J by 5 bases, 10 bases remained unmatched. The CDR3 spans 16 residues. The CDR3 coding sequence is TGTGCCAGCAGTGTTTGGTTAGCGGGGTACAACAATGAGCAGTTCTTC. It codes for CASSVWLAGYNNEQFF.

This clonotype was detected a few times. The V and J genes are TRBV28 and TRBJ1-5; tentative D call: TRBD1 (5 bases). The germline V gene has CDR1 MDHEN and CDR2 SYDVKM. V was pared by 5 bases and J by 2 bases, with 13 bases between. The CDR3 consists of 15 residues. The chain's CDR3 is CASSAWGGGNQPQHF. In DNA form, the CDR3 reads TGTGCCAGCAGTGCCTGGGGGGGGGGCAATCAGCCCCAGCATTTT.

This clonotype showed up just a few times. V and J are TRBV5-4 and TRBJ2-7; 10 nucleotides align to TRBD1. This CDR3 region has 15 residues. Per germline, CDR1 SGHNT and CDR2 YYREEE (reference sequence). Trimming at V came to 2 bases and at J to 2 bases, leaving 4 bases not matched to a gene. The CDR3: CASSFGTGAPYEQYF. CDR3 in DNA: TGTGCCAGCAGCTTTGGGACAGGGGCCCCCTACGAGCAGTACTTC.

CDR3 sequence (DNA): TGTGCCAGCAGTCCCCACTGGCGGGGGGGCTCCTACGAGCAGTACGTC. It yields the protein CASSPHWRGGSYEQYV. This rearrangement joins TRBV12-3 or TRBV12-4 to TRBJ2-7; 9 bases are shared with TRBD2. This CDR3 contains 16 residues. V shed 5 bases and J 0 bases; nucleotides not matched to a gene: 8.

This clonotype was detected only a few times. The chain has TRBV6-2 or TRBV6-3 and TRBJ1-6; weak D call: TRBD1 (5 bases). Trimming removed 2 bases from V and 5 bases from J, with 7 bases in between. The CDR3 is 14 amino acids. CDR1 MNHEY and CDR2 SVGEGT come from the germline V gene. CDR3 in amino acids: CASSYGDDNSPLHF. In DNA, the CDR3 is TGTGCCAGCAGTTACGGGGACGATAATTCACCCCTCCACTTT.

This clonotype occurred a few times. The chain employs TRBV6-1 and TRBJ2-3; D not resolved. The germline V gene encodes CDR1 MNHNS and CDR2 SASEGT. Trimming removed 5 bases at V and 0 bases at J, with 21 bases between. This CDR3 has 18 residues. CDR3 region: CASSPRPQLELSTDTQYF. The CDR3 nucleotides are TGTGCCAGCAGTCCTCGGCCACAATTAGAACTTAGCACAGATACGCAGTATTTT.

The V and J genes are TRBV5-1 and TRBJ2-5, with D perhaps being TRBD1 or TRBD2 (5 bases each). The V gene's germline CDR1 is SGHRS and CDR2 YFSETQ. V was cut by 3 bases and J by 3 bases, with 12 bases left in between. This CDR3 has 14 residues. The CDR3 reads CASSSLRGEETQYF. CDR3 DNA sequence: TGCGCCAGCAGCTCCCTGAGAGGGGAAGAGACCCAGTACTTC.

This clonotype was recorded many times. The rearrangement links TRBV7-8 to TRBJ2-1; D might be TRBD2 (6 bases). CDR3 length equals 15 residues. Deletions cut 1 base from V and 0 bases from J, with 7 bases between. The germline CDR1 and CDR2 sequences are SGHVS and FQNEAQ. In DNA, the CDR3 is TGTGCCAGCAGCTTAGGCGGGGACTCCTACAATGAGCAGTTCTTC. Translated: CASSLGGDSYNEQFF.

The DNA of the CDR3 is TGTGCCAGTAGTCCCACCAAGGCCGGGACTGCGGCTAATGAAAAACTGTTTTTT. Its protein product is CASSPTKAGTAANEKLFF. The J gene is TRBJ1-4, the V gene TRBV19, with a weak D call TRBD1 (5 bases). Germline V gene sequence: CDR1 LNHDA, CDR2 SQIVND (reference sequence). The CDR3 totals 18 residues. V was cut by 5 bases and J by 3 bases, with 22 bases left in between.

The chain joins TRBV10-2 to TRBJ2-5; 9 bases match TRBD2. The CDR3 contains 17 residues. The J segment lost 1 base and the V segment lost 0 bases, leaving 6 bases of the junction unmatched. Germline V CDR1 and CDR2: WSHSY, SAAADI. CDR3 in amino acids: CASSESELAGLQETQYF. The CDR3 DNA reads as TGCGCCAGCAGTGAGTCGGAACTAGCGGGTCTCCAAGAGACCCAGTACTTC.

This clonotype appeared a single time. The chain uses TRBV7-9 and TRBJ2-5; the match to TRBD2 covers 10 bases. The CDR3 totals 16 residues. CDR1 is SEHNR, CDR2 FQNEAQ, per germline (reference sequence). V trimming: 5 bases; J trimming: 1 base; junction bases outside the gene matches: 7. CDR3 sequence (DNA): TGTGCCAGCAGCCCACCCCCTAGCGGGGGCCAAGAGACCCAGTACTTC. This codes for CASSPPPSGGQETQYF.